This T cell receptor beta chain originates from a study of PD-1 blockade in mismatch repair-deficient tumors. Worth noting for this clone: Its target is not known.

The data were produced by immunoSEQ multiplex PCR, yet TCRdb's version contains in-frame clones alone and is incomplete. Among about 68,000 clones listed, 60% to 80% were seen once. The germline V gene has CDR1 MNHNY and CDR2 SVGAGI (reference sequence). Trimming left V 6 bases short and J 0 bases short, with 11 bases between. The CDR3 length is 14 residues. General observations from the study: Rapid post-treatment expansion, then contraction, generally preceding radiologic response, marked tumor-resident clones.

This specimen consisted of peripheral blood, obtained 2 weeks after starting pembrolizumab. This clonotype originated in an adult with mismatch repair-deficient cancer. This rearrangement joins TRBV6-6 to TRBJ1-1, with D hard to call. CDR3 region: CASSGTWVNTEAFF. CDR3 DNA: TGTGCCAGCAGCGGAACATGGGTGAACACTGAAGCTTTCTTT.